This T cell receptor beta chain was sequenced in a study of T cells in Graves' hyperthyroidism and ophthalmopathy. Those patients with uncontrolled infection, other autoimmune disease, pregnancy or lactation were excluded. This clonotype was counted at least ten times. Its antigen is still unknown. Study-wide findings and caveats: The model predicted ophthalmopathy a median approximately seven months before onset.

The CDR3 runs 14 residues. Germline CDR1 reads MNHEY; CDR2 reads SMNVEV (reference sequence). V was pared by 7 bases and J by 4 bases, with 6 bases of the junction left unmatched. Amplification of TCR beta CDR3 regions used RNA as the template. A set of HTBI primers served as the primers for a first-round RT-PCR of the TCR CDR3. TCRdb called the multiplex PCR reads again in MiXCR, with one record for every CDR3 protein. The data contain 390,000 or so distinct CDR3 sequences, approximately 14% of them singletons. The specimen sequenced was blood. The chain recombines TRBV27 with TRBJ2-2, with 7 bases matching TRBD2. The TCR originated in a man aged 18 to 30 with Graves' ophthalmopathy. CDR3: CASNTSDPTGELFF. Written as DNA, the CDR3 is TGTGCCAGCAACACTAGCGACCCCACCGGGGAGCTGTTTTTT.